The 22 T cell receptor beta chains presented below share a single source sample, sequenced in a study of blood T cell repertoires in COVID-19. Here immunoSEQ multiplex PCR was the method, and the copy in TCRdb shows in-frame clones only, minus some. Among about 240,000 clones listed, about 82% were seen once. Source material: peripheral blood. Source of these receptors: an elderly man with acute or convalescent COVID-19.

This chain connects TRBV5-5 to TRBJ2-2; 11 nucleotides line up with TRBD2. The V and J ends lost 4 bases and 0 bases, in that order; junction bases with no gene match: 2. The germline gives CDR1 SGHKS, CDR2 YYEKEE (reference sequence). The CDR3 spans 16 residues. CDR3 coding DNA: TGTGCCAGCAGCCCGGGACTAGCGGCGAACACCGGGGAGCTGTTTTTT. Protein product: CASSPGLAANTGELFF.

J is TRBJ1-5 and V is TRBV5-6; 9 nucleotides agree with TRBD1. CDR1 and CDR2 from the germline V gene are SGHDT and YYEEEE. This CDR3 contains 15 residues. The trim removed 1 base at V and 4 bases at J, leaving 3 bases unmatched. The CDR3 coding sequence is TGTGCCAGCAGCTTGCTGGACAGGGGAAATCAGCCCCAGCATTTT. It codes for CASSLLDRGNQPQHF. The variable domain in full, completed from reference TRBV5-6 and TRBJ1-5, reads DAGVTQSPTHLIKTRGQQVTLRCSPKSGHDTVSWYQQALGQGPQFIFQYYEEEERQRGNFPDRFSGHQFPNYSSELNVNALLLGDSALYLCASSLLDRGNQPQHFGDGTRLSIL.

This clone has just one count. In nucleotides, the CDR3 is TGTGCCAGCAGCCGTAAAAAACAGGGTATTAACTATGGCTACACCTTC. This translates into CASSRKKQGINYGYTF. The chain joins TRBV21-1 to TRBJ1-2; TRBD1, the table's D call, was not compared with the DNA. TRBV21-1 is labeled a pseudogene. This CDR3 spans 16 amino acids.

The CDR3 DNA follows: TGTGCCAGCAGCTTGGGAGCGGGAGATGCAGATACGCAGTATTTT. Translating it yields CASSLGAGDADTQYF. V and J are TRBV5-6 and TRBJ2-3; 8 nucleotides agree with TRBD2. This CDR3 spans 15 amino acids. Germline V gives CDR1 SGHDT, CDR2 YYEEEE. The ends lost 0 bases at V and 4 bases at J; junction bases unmatched: 4.

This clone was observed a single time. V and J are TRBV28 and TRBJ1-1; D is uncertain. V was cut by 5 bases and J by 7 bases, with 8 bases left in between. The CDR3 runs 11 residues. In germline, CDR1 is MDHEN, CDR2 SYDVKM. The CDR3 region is CASSRGYEAFF. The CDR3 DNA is TGTGCCAGCAGTCGGGGTTATGAAGCTTTCTTT.

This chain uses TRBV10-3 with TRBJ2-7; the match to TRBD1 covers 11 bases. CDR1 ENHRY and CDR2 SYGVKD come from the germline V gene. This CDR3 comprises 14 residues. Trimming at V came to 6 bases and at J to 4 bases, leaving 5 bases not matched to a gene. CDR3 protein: CAISRTGGEYEQYF. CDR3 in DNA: TGTGCCATCAGCAGGACAGGGGGCGAGTACGAGCAGTACTTC.

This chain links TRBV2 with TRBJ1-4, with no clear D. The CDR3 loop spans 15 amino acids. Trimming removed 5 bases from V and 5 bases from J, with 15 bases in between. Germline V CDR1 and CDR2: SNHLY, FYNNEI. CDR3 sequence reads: CASSTTGNPNEKLFF. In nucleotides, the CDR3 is TGTGCCAGCAGTACTACCGGGAATCCAAATGAAAAACTGTTTTTT.

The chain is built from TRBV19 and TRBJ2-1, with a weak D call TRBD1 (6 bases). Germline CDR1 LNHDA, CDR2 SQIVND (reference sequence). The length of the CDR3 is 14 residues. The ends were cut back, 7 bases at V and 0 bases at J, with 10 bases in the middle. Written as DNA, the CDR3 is TGTGCCAGTACCGACAGGAGCTCCTACAATGAGCAGTTCTTC. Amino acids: CASTDRSSYNEQFF. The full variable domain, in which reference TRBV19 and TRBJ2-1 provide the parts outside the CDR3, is DGGITQSPKYLFRKEGQNVTLSCEQNLNHDAMYWYRQDPGQGLRLIYYSQIVNDFQKGDIAEGYSVSREKKESFPLTVTSAQKNPTAFYLCASTDRSSYNEQFFGPGTRLTVL.

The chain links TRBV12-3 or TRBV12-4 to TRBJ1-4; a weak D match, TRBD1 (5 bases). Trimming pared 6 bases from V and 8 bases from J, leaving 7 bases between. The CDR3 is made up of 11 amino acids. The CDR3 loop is CASRGQEKLFF. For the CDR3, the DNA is TGTGCCAGCAGGGGGCAGGAAAAACTGTTTTTT.

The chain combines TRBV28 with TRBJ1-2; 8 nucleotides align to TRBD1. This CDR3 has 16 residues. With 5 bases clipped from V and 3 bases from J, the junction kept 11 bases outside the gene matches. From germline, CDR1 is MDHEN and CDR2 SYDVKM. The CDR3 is CASSPIGRGQDYGYTF. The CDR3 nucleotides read TGTGCCAGCAGTCCCATAGGGCGGGGACAGGACTATGGCTACACCTTC.

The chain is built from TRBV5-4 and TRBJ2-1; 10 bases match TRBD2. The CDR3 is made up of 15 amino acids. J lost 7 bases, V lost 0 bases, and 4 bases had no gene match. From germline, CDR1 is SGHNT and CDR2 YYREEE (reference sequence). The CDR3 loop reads CASSLEPSGRNEQFF. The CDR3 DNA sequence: TGTGCCAGCAGCTTGGAGCCTAGCGGGAGAAATGAGCAGTTCTTC.

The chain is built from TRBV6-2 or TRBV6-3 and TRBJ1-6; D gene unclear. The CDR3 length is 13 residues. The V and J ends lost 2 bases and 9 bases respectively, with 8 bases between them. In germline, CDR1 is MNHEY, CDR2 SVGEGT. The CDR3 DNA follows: TGTGCCAGCAGTTACGTAGTGGTTTCACCCCTCCACTTT. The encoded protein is CASSYVVVSPLHF.

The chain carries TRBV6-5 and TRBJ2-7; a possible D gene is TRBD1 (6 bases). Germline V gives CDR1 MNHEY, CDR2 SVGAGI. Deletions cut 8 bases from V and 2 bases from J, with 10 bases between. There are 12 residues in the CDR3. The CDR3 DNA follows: TGTGCCAGCGGGACATCCACCTACGAGCAGTACTTC. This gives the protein CASGTSTYEQYF.

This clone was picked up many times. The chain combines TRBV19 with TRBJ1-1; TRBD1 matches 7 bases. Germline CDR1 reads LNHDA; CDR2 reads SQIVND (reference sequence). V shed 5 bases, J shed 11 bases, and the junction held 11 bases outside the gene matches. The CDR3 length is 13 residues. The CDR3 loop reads CASSFLQGEWAFF. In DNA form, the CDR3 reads TGTGCCAGTAGTTTTCTCCAGGGGGAATGGGCTTTCTTT.

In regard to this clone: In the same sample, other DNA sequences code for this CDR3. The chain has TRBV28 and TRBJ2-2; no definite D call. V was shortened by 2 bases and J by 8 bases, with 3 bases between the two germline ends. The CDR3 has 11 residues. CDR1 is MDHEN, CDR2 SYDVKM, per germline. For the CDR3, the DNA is TGTGCCAGCAGTTTAACAGGGGAGCTGTTTTTT. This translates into CASSLTGELFF.

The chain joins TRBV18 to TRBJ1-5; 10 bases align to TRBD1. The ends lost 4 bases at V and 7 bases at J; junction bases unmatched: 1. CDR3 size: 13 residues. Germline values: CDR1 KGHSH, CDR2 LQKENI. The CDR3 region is CASSRTGGQPQHF. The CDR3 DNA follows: TGTGCCAGCTCACGGACAGGGGGGCAGCCCCAGCATTTT.

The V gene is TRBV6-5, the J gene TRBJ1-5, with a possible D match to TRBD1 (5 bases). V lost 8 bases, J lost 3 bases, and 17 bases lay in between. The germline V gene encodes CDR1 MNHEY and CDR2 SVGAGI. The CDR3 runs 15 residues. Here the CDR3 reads CASREGRGNNQPQHF. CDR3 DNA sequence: TGTGCCAGCCGAGAGGGGAGGGGAAACAATCAGCCCCAGCATTTT.

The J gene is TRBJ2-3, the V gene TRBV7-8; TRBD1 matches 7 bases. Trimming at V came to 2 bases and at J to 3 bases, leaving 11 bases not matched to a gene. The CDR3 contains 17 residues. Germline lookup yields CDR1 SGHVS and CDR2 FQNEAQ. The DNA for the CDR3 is TGTGCCAGCAGCTTACTGTTGACAGGGTCGAGGACAGATACGCAGTATTTT. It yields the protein CASSLLLTGSRTDTQYF.

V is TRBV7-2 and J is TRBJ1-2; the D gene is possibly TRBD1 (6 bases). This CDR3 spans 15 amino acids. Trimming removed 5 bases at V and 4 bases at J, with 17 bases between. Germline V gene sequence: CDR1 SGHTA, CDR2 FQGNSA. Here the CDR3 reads CASSNKGGGPYGYTF. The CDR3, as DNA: TGTGCCAGCAGCAACAAGGGTGGGGGCCCCTATGGCTACACCTTC. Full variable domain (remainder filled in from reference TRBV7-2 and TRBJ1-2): GAGVSQSPSNKVTEKGKDVELRCDPISGHTALYWYRQSLGQGLEFLIYFQGNSAPDKSGLPSDRFSAERTGGSVSTLTIQRTQQEDSAVYLCASSNKGGGPYGYTFGSGTRLTVV.

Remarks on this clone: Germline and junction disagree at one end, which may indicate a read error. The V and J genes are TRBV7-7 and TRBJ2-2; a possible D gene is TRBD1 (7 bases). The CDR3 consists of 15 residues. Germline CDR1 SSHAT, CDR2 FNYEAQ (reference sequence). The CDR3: CASSLRPRGDGELFF. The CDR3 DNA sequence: TGTGCTAGCAGCTTACGACCCAGGGGGGACGGGGAGCTGTTTTTT.

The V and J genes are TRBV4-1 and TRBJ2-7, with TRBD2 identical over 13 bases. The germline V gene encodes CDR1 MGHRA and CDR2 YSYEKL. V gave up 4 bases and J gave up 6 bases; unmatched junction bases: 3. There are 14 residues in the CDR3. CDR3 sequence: CASSPGLAGREQYF. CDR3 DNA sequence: TGCGCCAGCAGCCCGGGACTAGCGGGGCGCGAGCAGTACTTC.

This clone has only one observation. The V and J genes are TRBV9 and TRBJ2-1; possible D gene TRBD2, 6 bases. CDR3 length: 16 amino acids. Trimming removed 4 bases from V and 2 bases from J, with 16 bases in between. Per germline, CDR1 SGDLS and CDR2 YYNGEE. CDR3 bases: TGTGCCAGCAGCAACCGACTAGAACGGCCCTACAATGAGCAGTTCTTC. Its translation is CASSNRLERPYNEQFF.